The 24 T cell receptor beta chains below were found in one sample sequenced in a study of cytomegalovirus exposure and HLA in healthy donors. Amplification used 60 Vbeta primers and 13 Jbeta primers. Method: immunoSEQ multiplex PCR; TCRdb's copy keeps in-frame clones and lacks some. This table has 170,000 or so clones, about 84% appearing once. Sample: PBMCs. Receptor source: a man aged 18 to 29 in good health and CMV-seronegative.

CDR3 protein: CASSSRGAYYNEQFF. DNA of the CDR3: TGCGCCAGCAGCTCTCGGGGGGCCTACTACAATGAGCAGTTCTTC. The chain carries TRBV5-1 and TRBJ2-1, with TRBD2 as a possible D gene (7 bases). The V end was cut by 3 bases, the J end by 3 bases, with 13 bases between. Looked up from germline, CDR1 is SGHRS and CDR2 is YFSETQ. This CDR3 contains 15 residues.

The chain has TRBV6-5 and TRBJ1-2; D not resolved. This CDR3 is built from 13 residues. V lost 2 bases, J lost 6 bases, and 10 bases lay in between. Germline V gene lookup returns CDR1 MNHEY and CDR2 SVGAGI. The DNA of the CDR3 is TGTGCCAGCAGTTACGACCGGAGGGATGGCTACACCTTC. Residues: CASSYDRRDGYTF.

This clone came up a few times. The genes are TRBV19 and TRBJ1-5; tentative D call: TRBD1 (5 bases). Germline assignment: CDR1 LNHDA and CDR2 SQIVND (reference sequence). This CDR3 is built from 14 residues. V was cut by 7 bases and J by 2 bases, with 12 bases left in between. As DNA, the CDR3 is TGTGCCAGTAATTGGGAGGGACGCAATCAGCCCCAGCATTTT. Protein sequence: CASNWEGRNQPQHF.

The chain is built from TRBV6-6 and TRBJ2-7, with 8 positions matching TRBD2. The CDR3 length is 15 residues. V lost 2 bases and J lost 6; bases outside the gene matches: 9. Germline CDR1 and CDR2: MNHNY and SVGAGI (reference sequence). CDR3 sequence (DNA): TGTGCCAGCAGTTACGAGAGCGGGAGTGTGGGCGAGCAGTACTTC. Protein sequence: CASSYESGSVGEQYF.

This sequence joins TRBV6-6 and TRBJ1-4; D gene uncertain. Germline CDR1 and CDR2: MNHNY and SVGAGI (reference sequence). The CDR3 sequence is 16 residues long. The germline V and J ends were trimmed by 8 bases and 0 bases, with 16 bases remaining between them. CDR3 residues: CASSLRSGTTNEKLFF. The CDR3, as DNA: TGTGCCAGCTCACTGCGAAGCGGAACAACTAATGAAAAACTGTTTTTT.

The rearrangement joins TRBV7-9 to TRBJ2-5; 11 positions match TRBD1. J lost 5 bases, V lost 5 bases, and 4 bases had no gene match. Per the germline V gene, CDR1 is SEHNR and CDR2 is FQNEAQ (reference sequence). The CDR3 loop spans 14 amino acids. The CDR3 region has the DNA TGTGCCAGCAGCATGGACAGGGGGCGGGAGACCCAGTACTTC. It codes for CASSMDRGRETQYF.

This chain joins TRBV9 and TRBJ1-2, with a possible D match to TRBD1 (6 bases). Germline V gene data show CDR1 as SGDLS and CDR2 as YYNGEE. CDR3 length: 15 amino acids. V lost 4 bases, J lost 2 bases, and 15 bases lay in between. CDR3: CASSSSTDRNYGYTF. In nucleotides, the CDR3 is TGTGCCAGCAGCAGTTCAACCGACAGGAACTATGGCTACACCTTC. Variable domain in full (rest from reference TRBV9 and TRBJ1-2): DSGVTQTPKHLITATGQRVTLRCSPRSGDLSVYWYQQSLDQGLQFLIQYYNGEERAKGNILERFSAQQFPDLHSELNLSSLELGDSALYFCASSSSTDRNYGYTFGSGTRLTVV.

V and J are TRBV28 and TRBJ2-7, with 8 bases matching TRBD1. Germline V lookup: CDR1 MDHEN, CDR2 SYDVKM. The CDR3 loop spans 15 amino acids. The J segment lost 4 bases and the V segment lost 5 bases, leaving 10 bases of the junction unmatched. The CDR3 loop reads CASSDNRDRRYEQYF. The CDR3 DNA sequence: TGTGCCAGCAGTGATAACCGGGACAGGCGATACGAGCAGTACTTC.

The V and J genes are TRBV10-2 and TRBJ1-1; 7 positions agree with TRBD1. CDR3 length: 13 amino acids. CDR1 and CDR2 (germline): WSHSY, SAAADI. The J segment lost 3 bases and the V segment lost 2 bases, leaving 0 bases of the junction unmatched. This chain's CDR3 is CASSEDRDTEAFF. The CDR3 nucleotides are TGCGCCAGCAGTGAGGACAGGGACACTGAAGCTTTCTTT.

CDR3 sequence: CASSETAGTDTQYF. The CDR3 nucleotides are TGTGCCAGCAGTGAGACAGCTGGCACAGATACGCAGTATTTT. The V gene is TRBV27, the J gene TRBJ2-3, with TRBD1 as a possible D gene (5 bases). V was pared by 5 bases and J by 1 base, with 10 bases between. Germline assignment: CDR1 MNHEY and CDR2 SMNVEV (reference sequence). CDR3 length: 14 amino acids.

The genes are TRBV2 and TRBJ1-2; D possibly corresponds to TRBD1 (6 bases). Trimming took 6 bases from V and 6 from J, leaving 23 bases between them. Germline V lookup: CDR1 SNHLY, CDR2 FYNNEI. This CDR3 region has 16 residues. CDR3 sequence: CASSPDPYRVRHGYTF. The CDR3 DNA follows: TGTGCCAGCAGCCCTGACCCTTACAGGGTACGGCATGGCTACACCTTC.

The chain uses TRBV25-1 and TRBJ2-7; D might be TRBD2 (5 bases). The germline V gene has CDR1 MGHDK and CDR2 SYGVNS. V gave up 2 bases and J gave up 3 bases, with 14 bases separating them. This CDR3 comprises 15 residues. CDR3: CASSEGFGLIYEQYF. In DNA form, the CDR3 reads TGTGCCAGCAGTGAAGGTTTTGGACTCATCTACGAGCAGTACTTC.

The DNA of the CDR3 is TGTGCCTGGAGTGTAAAGGGGCGGTTCGGCCAAGAGACCCAGTACTTC. This sequence encodes CAWSVKGRFGQETQYF. The chain uses TRBV30 and TRBJ2-5; D may be TRBD1 (5 bases). The CDR3 spans 16 residues. CDR1 is GTSNPN and CDR2 is SVGIG in the germline V gene (reference sequence). The V end was cut by 0 bases, the J end by 1 base, with 15 bases between.

This chain's CDR3 is CASSVAGGVTGELFF. Here the CDR3 DNA reads TGTGCCAGCAGCGTAGCGGGGGGCGTCACCGGGGAGCTGTTTTTT. This sequence joins TRBV9 and TRBJ2-2; TRBD2 might be the D (7 bases). In germline, CDR1 is SGDLS, CDR2 YYNGEE. The CDR3 covers 15 residues. The V and J ends lost 0 bases and 4 bases respectively, with 10 bases between them. Drawing the rest from reference TRBV9 and TRBJ2-2, the complete variable domain is DSGVTQTPKHLITATGQRVTLRCSPRSGDLSVYWYQQSLDQGLQFLIQYYNGEERAKGNILERFSAQQFPDLHSELNLSSLELGDSALYFCASSVAGGVTGELFFGEGSRLTVL.

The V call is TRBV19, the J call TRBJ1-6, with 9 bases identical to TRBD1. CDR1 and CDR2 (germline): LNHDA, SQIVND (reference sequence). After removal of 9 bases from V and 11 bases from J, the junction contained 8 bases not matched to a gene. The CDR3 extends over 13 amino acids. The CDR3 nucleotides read TGTGCCAGCGCCCGGGACAGGGACCCACCCCTCCACTTT. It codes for CASARDRDPPLHF.

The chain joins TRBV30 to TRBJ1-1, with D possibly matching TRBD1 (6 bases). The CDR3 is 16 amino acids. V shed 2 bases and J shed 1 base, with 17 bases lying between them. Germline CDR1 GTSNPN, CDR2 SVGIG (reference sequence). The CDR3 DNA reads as TGTGCCTGGAGTAGCGCACCCTCGACAGGGAACACTGAAGCTTTCTTT. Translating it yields CAWSSAPSTGNTEAFF.

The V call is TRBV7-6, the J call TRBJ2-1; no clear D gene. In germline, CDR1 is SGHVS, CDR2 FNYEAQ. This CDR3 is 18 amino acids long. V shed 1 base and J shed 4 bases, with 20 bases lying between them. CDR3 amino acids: CASSLDTMDIDGYNEQFF. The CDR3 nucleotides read TGTGCCAGCAGCTTAGACACGATGGATATTGACGGGTACAATGAGCAGTTCTTC.

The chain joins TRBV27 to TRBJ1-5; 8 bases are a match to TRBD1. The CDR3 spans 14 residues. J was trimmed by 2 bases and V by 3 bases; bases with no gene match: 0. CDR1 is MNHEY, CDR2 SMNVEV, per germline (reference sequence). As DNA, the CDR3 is TGTGCCAGCAGTTTGACAGGGGGCAATCAGCCCCAGCATTTT. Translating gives CASSLTGGNQPQHF.

The CDR3 DNA follows: TGTGCCAGCAGCGAATACAGGGTTTTGTTAGGCGAGCAGTACTTC. This codes for CASSEYRVLLGEQYF. The chain uses TRBV5-4 and TRBJ2-7; TRBD1 might be the D (6 bases). V lost 4 bases, J lost 6 bases, and 20 bases lay in between. Germline-derived CDR1 and CDR2 are SGHNT and YYREEE (reference sequence). The CDR3 extends over 15 amino acids.

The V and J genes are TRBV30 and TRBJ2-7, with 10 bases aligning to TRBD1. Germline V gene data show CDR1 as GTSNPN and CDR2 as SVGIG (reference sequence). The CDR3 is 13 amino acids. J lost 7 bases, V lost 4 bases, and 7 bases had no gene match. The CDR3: CAWTPGTGEEQYF. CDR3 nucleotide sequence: TGTGCCTGGACGCCCGGGACAGGGGAAGAGCAGTACTTC.

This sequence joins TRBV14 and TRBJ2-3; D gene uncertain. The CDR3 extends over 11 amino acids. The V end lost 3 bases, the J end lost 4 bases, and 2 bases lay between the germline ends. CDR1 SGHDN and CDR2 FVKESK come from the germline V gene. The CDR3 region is CASSHSDTQYF. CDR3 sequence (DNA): TGTGCCAGCAGCCACTCAGATACGCAGTATTTT.

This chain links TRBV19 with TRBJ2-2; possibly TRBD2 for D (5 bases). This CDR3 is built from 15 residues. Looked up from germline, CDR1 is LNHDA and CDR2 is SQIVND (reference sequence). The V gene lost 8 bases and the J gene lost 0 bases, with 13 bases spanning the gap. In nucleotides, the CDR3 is TGTGCCAGTGGCGGCAGAGGGACGAACACCGGGGAGCTGTTTTTT. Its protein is CASGGRGTNTGELFF. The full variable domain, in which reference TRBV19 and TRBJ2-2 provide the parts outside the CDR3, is DGGITQSPKYLFRKEGQNVTLSCEQNLNHDAMYWYRQDPGQGLRLIYYSQIVNDFQKGDIAEGYSVSREKKESFPLTVTSAQKNPTAFYLCASGGRGTNTGELFFGEGSRLTVL.

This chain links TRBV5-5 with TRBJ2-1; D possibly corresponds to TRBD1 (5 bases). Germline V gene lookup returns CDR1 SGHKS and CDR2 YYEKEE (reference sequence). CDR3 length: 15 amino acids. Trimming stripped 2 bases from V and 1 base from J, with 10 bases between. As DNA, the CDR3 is TGTGCCAGCAGCTTATGGGCAGGGTCCTACAATGAGCAGTTCTTC. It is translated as CASSLWAGSYNEQFF.

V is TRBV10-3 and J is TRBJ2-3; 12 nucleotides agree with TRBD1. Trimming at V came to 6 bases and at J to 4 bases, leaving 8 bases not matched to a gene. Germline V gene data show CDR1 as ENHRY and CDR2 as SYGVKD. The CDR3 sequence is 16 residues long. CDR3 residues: CAISKTGTGGADTQYF. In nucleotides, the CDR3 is TGTGCCATCAGCAAAACCGGGACAGGGGGCGCAGATACGCAGTATTTT.